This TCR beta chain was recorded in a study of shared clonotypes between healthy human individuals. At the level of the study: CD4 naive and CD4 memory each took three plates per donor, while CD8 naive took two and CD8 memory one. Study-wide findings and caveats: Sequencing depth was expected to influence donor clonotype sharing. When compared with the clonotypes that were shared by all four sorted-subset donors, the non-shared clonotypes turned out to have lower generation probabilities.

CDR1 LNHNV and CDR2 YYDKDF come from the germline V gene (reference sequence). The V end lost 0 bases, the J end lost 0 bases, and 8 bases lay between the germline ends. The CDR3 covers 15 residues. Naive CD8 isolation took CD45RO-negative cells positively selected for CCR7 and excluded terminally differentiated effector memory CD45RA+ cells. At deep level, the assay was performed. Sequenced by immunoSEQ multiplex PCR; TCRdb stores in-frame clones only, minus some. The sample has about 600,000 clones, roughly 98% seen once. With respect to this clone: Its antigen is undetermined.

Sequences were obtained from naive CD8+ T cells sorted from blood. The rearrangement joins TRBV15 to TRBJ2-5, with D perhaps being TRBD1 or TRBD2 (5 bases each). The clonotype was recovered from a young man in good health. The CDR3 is CATSRDQGDQETQYF. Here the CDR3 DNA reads TGTGCCACCAGCAGAGATCAGGGAGACCAAGAGACCCAGTACTTC.